The clone carrying this T cell receptor (beta chain) was seen only a few times. Assay used: immunoSEQ multiplex PCR; TCRdb lists only in-frame clones, some missing. This sample carries over 150,000 clones, 86% of them seen once, and the ten largest clones take about 22%. The data were taken from a study of cytomegalovirus exposure and HLA in healthy donors. With 2 bases removed from V and 5 bases from J, the gap between germline ends came to 6 bases. The CDR3 loop spans 12 amino acids. Germline CDR1 SQVTM, CDR2 ANQGSEA. Sequencing was carried out using PBMCs. This chain connects TRBV29-1 to TRBJ2-2; TRBD1 is a possible D gene (5 bases). This clonotype was sampled from a man younger than 30 in good health and CMV-seropositive. CDR3 loop: CSVEQGTGELFF. CDR3 nucleotide sequence: TGCAGCGTTGAACAGGGAACCGGGGAGCTGTTTTTT.